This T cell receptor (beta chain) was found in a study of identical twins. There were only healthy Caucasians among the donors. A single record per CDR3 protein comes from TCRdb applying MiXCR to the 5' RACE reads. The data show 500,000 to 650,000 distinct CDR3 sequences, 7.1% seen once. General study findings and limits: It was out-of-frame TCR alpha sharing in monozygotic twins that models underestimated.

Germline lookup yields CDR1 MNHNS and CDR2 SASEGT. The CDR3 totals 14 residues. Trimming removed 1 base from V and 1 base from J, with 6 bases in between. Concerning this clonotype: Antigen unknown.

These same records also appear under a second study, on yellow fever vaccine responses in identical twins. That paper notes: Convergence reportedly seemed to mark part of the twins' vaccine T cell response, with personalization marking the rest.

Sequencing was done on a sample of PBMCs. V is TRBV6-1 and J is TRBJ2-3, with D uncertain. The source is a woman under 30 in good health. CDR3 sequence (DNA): TGTGCCAGCAGTGAAGGGCCCCGCACAGATACGCAGTATTTT. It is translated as CASSEGPRTDTQYF.